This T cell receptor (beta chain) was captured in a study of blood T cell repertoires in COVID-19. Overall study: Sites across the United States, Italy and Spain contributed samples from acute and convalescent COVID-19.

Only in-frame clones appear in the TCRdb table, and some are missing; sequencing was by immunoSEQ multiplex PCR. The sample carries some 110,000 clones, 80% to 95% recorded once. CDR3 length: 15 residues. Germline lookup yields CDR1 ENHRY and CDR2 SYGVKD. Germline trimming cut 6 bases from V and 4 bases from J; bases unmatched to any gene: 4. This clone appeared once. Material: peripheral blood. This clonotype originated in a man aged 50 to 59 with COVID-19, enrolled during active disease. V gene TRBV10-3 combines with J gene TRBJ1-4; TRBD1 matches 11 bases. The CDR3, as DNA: TGTGCCATCAGGAGGACAGGGGGCCGTAATGAAAAACTGTTTTTT. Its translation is CAIRRTGGRNEKLFF.